This TCR beta chain derives from a study of monozygotic twins with inflammatory bowel disease. Template switching appended UMIs that held a 6-nucleotide sample barcode. After re-calling the 5' RACE reads, TCRdb lists one entry per CDR3 protein, DNA absent. The table gives more than 300,000 distinct CDR3 sequences; the top ten clones make up about 2.5% of it. CDR3 length equals 14 residues. Germline values: CDR1 MRHNA, CDR2 SNTAGT. Points on this clonotype: Its antigen is not known.

Study findings and constraints: Especially where disease activity was present, IBD patients had fewer clonotypes in common with others than healthy twins did.

Whole-blood RNA isolation (total RNA) proceeded without T cell sorting. This receptor was obtained from a human donor with ulcerative colitis or Crohn's disease, or a healthy co-twin of an affected twin (not recorded which). The sample comprised blood. V is TRBV6-4 and J is TRBJ2-3; TCRdb's D call, TRBD1, is unchecked because there is no DNA. The CDR3 protein is CASSDSRGADTQYF.